The 24 T cell receptor beta chains listed next were all sequenced from one sample in a study of blood T cell repertoires in COVID-19. Here immunoSEQ multiplex PCR was the method, and the copy in TCRdb shows in-frame clones only, minus some. The data contain about 99,000 clones, around 90% of them seen just once; the ten biggest clones take up 3% to 3.5%. Sequencing was done on a sample of peripheral blood. These receptors all stem from a man aged 50 or older in a cohort sampled during active COVID-19.

The chain has TRBV5-1 and TRBJ1-5; TRBD1 is a possible D gene (6 bases). V lost 4 bases, J lost 4 bases, and 15 bases lay in between. The CDR3 contains 15 residues. CDR1 is SGHRS and CDR2 is YFSETQ in the germline V gene. The CDR3 sequence: CASSPQGGPNQPQHF. As DNA, the CDR3 is TGCGCCAGCAGCCCACAGGGAGGGCCAAATCAGCCCCAGCATTTT.

In its sample, this clone was seen a few times. The chain uses TRBV7-3 and TRBJ2-1; D perhaps matches TRBD2 (6 bases). Germline V CDR1 and CDR2: SGHTA, FQGTGA. V was cut by 6 bases and J by 8 bases, with 14 bases left in between. The CDR3 runs to 13 residues. The CDR3 bases are TGTGCCAGCAGGGGAGGAAACTTGGATGAGCAGTTCTTC. It yields the protein CASRGGNLDEQFF.

The chain has TRBV6-1 and TRBJ2-3, with TRBD2 matching 9 bases. Looked up from germline, CDR1 is MNHNS and CDR2 is SASEGT. Trimming cost V 2 bases and J 3 bases; bases outside gene matches: 3. There are 15 residues in the CDR3. The CDR3 is CASSEPGLATDTQYF. The CDR3, as DNA: TGTGCCAGCAGTGAACCGGGACTAGCTACAGATACGCAGTATTTT.

The chain carries TRBV29-1 and TRBJ2-1; 10 bases fit TRBD2. Germline V gene sequence: CDR1 SQVTM, CDR2 ANQGSEA. This CDR3 is 16 amino acids long. J was trimmed by 7 bases and V by 0 bases; bases with no gene match: 9. CDR3: CSVEDGASGGENEQFF. CDR3 sequence (DNA): TGCAGCGTTGAAGATGGTGCTAGCGGGGGAGAAAATGAGCAGTTCTTC.

The chain uses TRBV7-8 and TRBJ1-5, with a possible D match to TRBD1 (6 bases). The germline V gene has CDR1 SGHVS and CDR2 FQNEAQ. The CDR3 has 15 amino acids. The ends were cut back, 0 bases at V and 7 bases at J, with 13 bases in the middle. The CDR3 loop reads CASSLAERGTQPQHF. The CDR3 DNA reads TGTGCCAGCAGCTTAGCGGAAAGGGGGACCCAGCCCCAGCATTTT.

The chain joins TRBV29-1 to TRBJ2-5, with TRBD2 identical over 11 bases. The ends lost 7 bases at V and 2 bases at J; junction bases unmatched: 6. Germline loops: CDR1 SQVTM, CDR2 ANQGSEA. This CDR3 is built from 14 residues. The CDR3 loop is CSGRVAGGQETQYF. The CDR3 DNA reads TGCAGCGGGAGAGTAGCGGGGGGGCAAGAGACCCAGTACTTC.

V usage is TRBV6-5 and J usage is TRBJ2-5; possible D gene TRBD2, 6 bases. CDR1 and CDR2 (germline): MNHEY, SVGAGI. V gave up 6 bases and J gave up 4 bases, with 15 bases separating them. This CDR3 comprises 14 residues. For the CDR3, the DNA is TGTGCCAGCAGAAGCTGGGGGGAAAGAGAGACCCAGTACTTC. Its translation: CASRSWGERETQYF.

The chain is built from TRBV18 and TRBJ1-1; no definite D call. Trimming stripped 2 bases from V and 4 bases from J, with 14 bases between. The germline CDR1 and CDR2 sequences are KGHSH and LQKENI. This CDR3 region has 15 residues. The CDR3 reads CASSPSRADGTEAFF. CDR3 DNA sequence: TGTGCCAGCTCACCATCGAGGGCAGACGGCACTGAAGCTTTCTTT. The full variable domain, with the rest looked up from reference TRBV18 and TRBJ1-1, is NAGVMQNPRHLVRRRGQEARLRCSPMKGHSHVYWYRQLPEEGLKFMVYLQKENIIDESGMPKERFSAEFPKEGPSILRIQQVVRGDSAAYFCASSPSRADGTEAFFGQGTRLTVV.

The chain employs TRBV4-2 and TRBJ2-2, with TRBD1 matching 7 bases. Germline V gene data show CDR1 as LGHNA and CDR2 as YNFKEQ. V trimming: 4 bases; J trimming: 9 bases; junction bases outside the gene matches: 2. CDR3 size: 12 residues. CDR3 sequence (DNA): TGTGCCAGCAGCCTAGGGGGCCGGGAGCTGTTTTTT. Encoded protein: CASSLGGRELFF.

V and J are TRBV10-3 and TRBJ2-7, with D maybe TRBD2 (5 bases). There are 13 residues in the CDR3. The germline CDR1 and CDR2 sequences are ENHRY and SYGVKD. V lost 6 bases to trimming and J lost 4 bases, with 13 bases between them. The CDR3 bases are TGTGCCATCAGCCCCCAGAGGGATTACGAGCAGTACTTC. Amino acids: CAISPQRDYEQYF.

V is TRBV6-6 and J is TRBJ2-4; D ambiguous. There are 13 residues in the CDR3. Trimming took off 9 bases at V and 0 bases at J, with 9 bases between the two ends. The germline gives CDR1 MNHNY, CDR2 SVGAGI (reference sequence). CDR3 nucleotide sequence: TGTGCCAGTTGTCAGTTAGCCAAAAACATTCAGTACTTC. As protein: CASCQLAKNIQYF.

The table lists this clone with a few counts. The chain employs TRBV19 and TRBJ1-5; TRBD1 might be the D (5 bases). Trimming removed 2 bases from V and 8 bases from J, with 13 bases in between. The germline V gene encodes CDR1 LNHDA and CDR2 SQIVND (reference sequence). The CDR3 is 14 residues long. CDR3 DNA sequence: TGTGCCAGTAGTATATCCGGGCAGGGTAAGCCCCAGCATTTT. It is translated as CASSISGQGKPQHF.

The chain has TRBV7-2 and TRBJ2-6; weak D call: TRBD1 (6 bases). The ends were cut back, 1 base at V and 0 bases at J, with 13 bases in the middle. The CDR3 runs to 18 residues. Looked up from germline, CDR1 is SGHTA and CDR2 is FQGNSA. The CDR3 DNA reads as TGTGCCAGCAGCTTAGTTACAGGGCTCGGCTCTGGGGCCAACGTCCTGACTTTC. Residues: CASSLVTGLGSGANVLTF.

This sequence joins TRBV19 and TRBJ1-6; 10 positions agree with TRBD1. Trimming took 9 bases from V and 5 from J; bases not matched to a gene: 4. The CDR3 consists of 14 residues. CDR1 is LNHDA and CDR2 is SQIVND in the germline V gene (reference sequence). CDR3 amino acids: CASRTGGNNSPLHF. DNA of the CDR3: TGTGCCAGCCGGACAGGGGGAAATAATTCACCCCTCCACTTT.

This chain joins TRBV27 and TRBJ1-5; 8 nucleotides line up with TRBD1. The CDR3 covers 14 residues. Per the germline V gene, CDR1 is MNHEY and CDR2 is SMNVEV (reference sequence). Trimming removed 5 bases from V and 6 bases from J; junction bases left unmatched: 6. The CDR3 reads CASSPWDRSQPQHF. The DNA for the CDR3 is TGTGCCAGCAGTCCGTGGGACAGGTCTCAGCCCCAGCATTTT.

The chain has TRBV20-1 and TRBJ2-3; 9 bases map to TRBD2. The CDR3 runs to 14 residues. Trimming cost V 3 bases and J 7 bases; bases outside gene matches: 8. Germline V gene lookup returns CDR1 DFQATT and CDR2 SNEGSKA (reference sequence). The CDR3 is CSASAGGTGHTQYF. CDR3 coding DNA: TGCAGTGCTAGTGCGGGGGGGACCGGTCATACGCAGTATTTT.

In this sample, this clone turned up a few times. CDR3 nucleotides: TGCGCCAGCAGTGAAAGTAGCGGGGTGAACACCGGGGAGCTGTTTTTT. Its translation is CASSESSGVNTGELFF. J is TRBJ2-2 and V is TRBV10-2; 8 bases fit TRBD2. CDR1 and CDR2 from the germline V gene are WSHSY and SAAADI. This CDR3 region has 16 residues. V dropped 3 bases and J dropped 1; count of bases not matched to a gene: 4.

J is TRBJ2-2 and V is TRBV29-1; perhaps TRBD1 as D (5 bases). The CDR3 has 15 residues. The V gene's germline CDR1 is SQVTM and CDR2 ANQGSEA. Trimming removed 4 bases from V and 1 base from J, with 13 bases in between. The CDR3 DNA reads as TGCAGCGTTGGAAGTGGGGCCCAGAACACCGGGGAGCTGTTTTTT. Amino acids: CSVGSGAQNTGELFF.

V and J are TRBV11-3 and TRBJ2-1; possibly TRBD1 for D (5 bases). The CDR3 is 15 amino acids. Germline CDR1 SGHNT, CDR2 YENEEA. V was shortened by 2 bases and J by 1 base, with 9 bases between the two germline ends. CDR3 in DNA: TGTGCCAGCAGCTTAAGGCAGGGTTCCTACAATGAGCAGTTCTTC. Translation: CASSLRQGSYNEQFF.

This clone was seen only a few times. The V call is TRBV19, the J call TRBJ1-1; D not certain. Between the trimmed V and J ends, which lost 5 bases and 1 base, there was a span of 8 bases. From germline, CDR1 is LNHDA and CDR2 SQIVND (reference sequence). This CDR3 is built from 13 residues. The CDR3, as DNA: TGTGCCAGTAGTCTGGGGAGGAACACTGAAGCTTTCTTT. Its protein is CASSLGRNTEAFF.

This clone was observed a few times. The chain combines TRBV5-1 with TRBJ2-3, with a weak D call TRBD1 (5 bases). The CDR3 spans 13 residues. Per the germline V gene, CDR1 is SGHRS and CDR2 is YFSETQ. Trimming left V 0 bases short and J 5 bases short, with 7 bases between. The CDR3 DNA reads as TGCGCCAGCAGCTTGGAAGGGGTAGATACGCAGTATTTT. As protein: CASSLEGVDTQYF.

The chain uses TRBV29-1 and TRBJ1-1, with D perhaps matching TRBD1 (5 bases). Germline assignment: CDR1 SQVTM and CDR2 ANQGSEA. Trimming left V 2 bases short and J 5 bases short, with 9 bases between. The CDR3 sequence is 12 residues long. The CDR3 reads CSVELGRTEAFF. CDR3 DNA: TGCAGCGTTGAATTGGGGCGGACTGAAGCTTTCTTT.

V usage is TRBV5-1 and J usage is TRBJ2-3; 12 bases agree with TRBD1. Germline trimming cut 4 bases from V and 4 bases from J; bases unmatched to any gene: 7. Germline V CDR1 and CDR2: SGHRS, YFSETQ. The CDR3 has 16 residues. This CDR3 reads CASSVAGTGGADTQYF. As DNA, the CDR3 is TGCGCCAGCAGCGTAGCCGGGACAGGGGGCGCAGATACGCAGTATTTT. The entire variable domain, with the rest obtained from reference TRBV5-1 and TRBJ2-3, is as follows: KAGVTQTPRYLIKTRGQQVTLSCSPISGHRSVSWYQQTPGQGLQFLFEYFSETQRNKGNFPGRFSGRQFSNSRSEMNVSTLELGDSALYLCASSVAGTGGADTQYFGPGTRLTVL.

V and J are TRBV7-9 and TRBJ2-2; D not resolved. V lost 5 bases to trimming and J lost 6 bases, with 10 bases between them. Germline CDR1 SEHNR, CDR2 FQNEAQ (reference sequence). The CDR3 sequence is 13 residues long. CDR3 residues: CASSLLIAGELFF. CDR3 DNA: TGTGCCAGCAGCCTACTCATAGCCGGGGAGCTGTTTTTT.